This TCR beta chain was sequenced during a study of blood T cell repertoires in COVID-19. Authors' analysis steps: Estimated nucleated cell counts came from reference gene primer amplification. Profiling relied on immunoSEQ multiplex PCR, and the TCRdb table lists in-frame clones only, not all of them. V and J calls and clone size are copied from that table; D and trimming were computed from the DNA. The table lists about 80,000 clones, roughly three quarters of them singletons. Per the germline V gene, CDR1 is SGHRS and CDR2 is YFSETQ. The CDR3 runs to 15 residues. The V segment lost 0 bases and the J segment 4 bases; nucleotides outside the gene matches: 5. This clone turned up a few times.

This clonotype originated in a man aged 70 or older with active or convalescent COVID-19. The chain joins TRBV5-1 to TRBJ2-5; 8 bases are a match to TRBD2. Material for sequencing was peripheral blood. Here the CDR3 reads CASSLAGGQRETQYF. CDR3 coding DNA: TGCGCCAGCAGCTTGGCGGGGGGGCAGAGAGAGACCCAGTACTTC. Together with reference TRBV5-1 and TRBJ2-5, the CDR3 gives the full variable domain: KAGVTQTPRYLIKTRGQQVTLSCSPISGHRSVSWYQQTPGQGLQFLFEYFSETQRNKGNFPGRFSGRQFSNSRSEMNVSTLELGDSALYLCASSLAGGQRETQYFGPGTRLLVL.